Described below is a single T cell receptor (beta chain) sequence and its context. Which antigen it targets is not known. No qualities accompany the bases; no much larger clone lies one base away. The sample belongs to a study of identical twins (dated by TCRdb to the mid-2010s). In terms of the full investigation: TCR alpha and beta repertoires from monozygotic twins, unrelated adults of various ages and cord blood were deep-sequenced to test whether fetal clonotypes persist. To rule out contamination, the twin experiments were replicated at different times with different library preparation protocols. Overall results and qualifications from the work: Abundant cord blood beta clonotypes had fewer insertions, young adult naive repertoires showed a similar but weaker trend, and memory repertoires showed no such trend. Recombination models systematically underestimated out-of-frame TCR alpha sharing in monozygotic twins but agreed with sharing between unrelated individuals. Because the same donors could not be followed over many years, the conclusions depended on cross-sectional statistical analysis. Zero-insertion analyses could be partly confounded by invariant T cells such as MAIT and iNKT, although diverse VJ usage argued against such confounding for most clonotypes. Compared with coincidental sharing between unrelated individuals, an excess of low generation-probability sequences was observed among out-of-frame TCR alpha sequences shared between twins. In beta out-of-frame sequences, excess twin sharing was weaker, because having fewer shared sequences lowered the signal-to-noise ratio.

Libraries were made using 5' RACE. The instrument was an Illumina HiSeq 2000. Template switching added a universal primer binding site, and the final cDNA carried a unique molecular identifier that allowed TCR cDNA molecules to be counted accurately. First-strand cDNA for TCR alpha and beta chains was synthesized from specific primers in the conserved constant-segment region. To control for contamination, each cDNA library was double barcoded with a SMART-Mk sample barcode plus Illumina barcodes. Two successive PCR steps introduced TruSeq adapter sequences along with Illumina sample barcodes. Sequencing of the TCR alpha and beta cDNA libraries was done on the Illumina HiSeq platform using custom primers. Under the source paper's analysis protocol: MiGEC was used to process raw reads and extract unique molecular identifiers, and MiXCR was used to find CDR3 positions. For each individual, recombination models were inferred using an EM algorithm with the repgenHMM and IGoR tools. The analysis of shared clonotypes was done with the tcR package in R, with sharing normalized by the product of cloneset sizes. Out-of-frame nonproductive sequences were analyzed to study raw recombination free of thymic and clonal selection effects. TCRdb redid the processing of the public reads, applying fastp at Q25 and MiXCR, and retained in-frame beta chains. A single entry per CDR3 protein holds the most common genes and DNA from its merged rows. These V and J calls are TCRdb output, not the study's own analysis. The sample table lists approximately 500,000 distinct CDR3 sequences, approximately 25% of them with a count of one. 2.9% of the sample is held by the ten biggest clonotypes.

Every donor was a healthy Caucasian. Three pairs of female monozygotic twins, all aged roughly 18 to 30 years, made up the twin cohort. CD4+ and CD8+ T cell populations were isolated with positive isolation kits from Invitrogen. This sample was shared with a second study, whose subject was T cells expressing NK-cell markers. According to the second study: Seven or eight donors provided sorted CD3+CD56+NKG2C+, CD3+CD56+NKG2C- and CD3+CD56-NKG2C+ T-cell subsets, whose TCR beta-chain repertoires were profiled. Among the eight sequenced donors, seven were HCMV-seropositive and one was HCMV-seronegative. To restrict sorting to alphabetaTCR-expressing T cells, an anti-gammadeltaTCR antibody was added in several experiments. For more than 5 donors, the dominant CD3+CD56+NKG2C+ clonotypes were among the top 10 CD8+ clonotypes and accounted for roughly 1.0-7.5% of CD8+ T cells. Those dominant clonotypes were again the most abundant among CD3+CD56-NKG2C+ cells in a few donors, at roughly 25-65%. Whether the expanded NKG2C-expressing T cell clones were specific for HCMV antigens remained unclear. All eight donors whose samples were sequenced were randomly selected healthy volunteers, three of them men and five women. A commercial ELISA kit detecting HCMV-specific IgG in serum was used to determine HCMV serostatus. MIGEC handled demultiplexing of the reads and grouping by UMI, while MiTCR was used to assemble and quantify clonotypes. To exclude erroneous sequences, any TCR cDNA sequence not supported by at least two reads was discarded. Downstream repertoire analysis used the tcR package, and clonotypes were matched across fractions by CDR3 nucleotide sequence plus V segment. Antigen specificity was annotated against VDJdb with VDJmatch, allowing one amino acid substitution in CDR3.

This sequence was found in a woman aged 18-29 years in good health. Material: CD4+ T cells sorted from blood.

The DNA sequence is as follows: TGCAGTGCTACTGAAGCTCCGGGACAGGGTCATTCCCAAGAGACCCAGTACTTC. Translated, it gives CSATEAPGQGHSQETQYF. Recombination linked TRBV20-1 to TRBJ2-5, and 9 junctional nucleotides match TRBD1. Sequences DFQATT (CDR1) and SNEGSKA (CDR2) are obtained from the germline V gene (reference sequence). Germline trimming amounts to 4 bases on V and 1 base on J, with 16 as the count of junction bases outside the gene matches. The CDR3, cysteine through phenylalanine, is 18 amino acids long. Only the CDR3 portion is preserved as DNA: 54 bases, with reading frame beginning at the first base.